The entry that follows covers one TCR beta chain sequence. Its antigen is not known. The data stem from a study of T cell responses to AZD1222 COVID-19 vaccine. Assay: immunoSEQ multiplex PCR; the TCRdb copy retains only in-frame clones and omits some. The data hold 84,000 or so clones, with over 80% observed a single time. CDR1 and CDR2 (germline): SNHLY, FYNNEI. V was clipped by 4 bases and J by 3 bases, with 13 bases between them. The CDR3 sequence is 15 residues long. General study points: Two doses of AZD1222 preceded a rise in Spike-specific TCR breadth and depth. Epitopes outside B.1.351 and B.1.1.7 mutated regions reportedly drew nearly half of spike TCRs. Donors were mostly white British, more females; clonal diversity possibly underestimated.

The clonotype originates from an adult in good health. This chain uses TRBV2 with TRBJ1-3; tentatively, D is TRBD1 (6 bases). The sequencing here drew on peripheral blood, taken on day 0 of AZD1222 vaccination. In nucleotides, the CDR3 is TGTGCCAGCAGTGTAAGGGGGTCGGTTGGAAACACCATATATTTT. Protein: CASSVRGSVGNTIYF.